A single T cell receptor (beta chain) is shown here with its context. This CDR3 has 14 amino acids. Germline V gene sequence: CDR1 KGHSH, CDR2 LQKENI. V lost 3 bases and J lost 2; bases outside the gene matches: 1. The data stem from a study of T cell changes during pregnancy in multiple sclerosis. The data were produced by immunoSEQ multiplex PCR, yet TCRdb's version contains in-frame clones alone and is incomplete. Altogether about 89,000 clones are present, nearly 95% being singletons, with the ten largest covering approximately 1.6%. The receptor was isolated from a female donor in good health, enrolled as a control in a pregnancy study. V is TRBV18 and J is TRBJ2-7; 10 bases map to TRBD1. This sample comprised peripheral blood, obtained after pregnancy. CDR3 sequence (DNA): TGTGCCAGCTCACCGGGACAGGGGACCTACGAGCAGTACTTC. Its protein product is CASSPGQGTYEQYF.